This T cell receptor beta chain was documented in a study of T-cell memory formation after mild COVID-19. Trimming took off 5 bases at V and 4 bases at J, with 14 bases between the two ends. The CDR3 totals 14 residues. In this sample, this clonotype turned up a few times. Its target is not known. Study-wide results and limits: Day 37-peaking second-wave clones had unconfirmed SARS-CoV-2 specificity. Those CD4+ clones that contracted were mainly in CM and EM (CD8+ ones in EMRA). Pre-infection memory carried some responding clones, suggesting that cross-reactive memory joined.

Constant-segment-primed 5'RACE gave TCR alpha and TCR beta cDNA libraries with sample barcodes and UMIs. MiXCR, run by TCRdb on the 5' RACE reads, gives a single entry per CDR3 protein. Altogether about 110,000 distinct CDR3 sequences are present, 9.5% to 15% being singletons, with the ten largest covering roughly 30%. The sample was PBMCs or a T cell subset sorted from them (not recorded which). This TCR was recovered from an adult woman who had mild COVID-19 (a few samples of this study predate the infection). Cell type and time point are not known. The V and J genes are TRBV12-3 or TRBV12-4 and TRBJ1-2; the D is unclear. CDR3: CASSLGSGGYGYTF. Here the CDR3 DNA reads TGTGCCAGCAGTCTCGGGTCCGGAGGCTATGGCTACACCTTC.